This record looks at one TCR beta chain sequence and its context. Antigen specificity is unknown. Second-dose schedules of about 4 or about 12 weeks were combined. Only in-frame clones appear in the TCRdb table, and some are missing; sequencing was by immunoSEQ multiplex PCR. Of 150,000 or so clones detected, just over 90% appear once; the ten largest clones hold around 0.99%. The data stem from a study of T cell responses to AZD1222 COVID-19 vaccine. Study conclusions and caveats: In a largely white British group with more females than males, clonal diversity was possibly underestimated. Nearly half of spike-specific TCRs reportedly target variant regions that are unmutated in the B.1.351 and B.1.1.7 variants. The peak T cell response came first, and repertoires were sampled only after it.

V lost 3 bases and J lost 4, with 18 bases in between. Per germline, CDR1 KGHSH and CDR2 LQKENI. This CDR3 is built from 16 residues. The sequence derives from an adult who received the AZD1222 COVID-19 vaccine. The sequences come from peripheral blood, collected 28 days after the second AZD1222 dose. This chain joins TRBV18 and TRBJ1-1; D gene uncertain. The DNA for the CDR3 is TGTGCCAGCTCACCCTCCGAACTGATATCTACCACTGAAGCTTTCTTT. Protein product: CASSPSELISTTEAFF.